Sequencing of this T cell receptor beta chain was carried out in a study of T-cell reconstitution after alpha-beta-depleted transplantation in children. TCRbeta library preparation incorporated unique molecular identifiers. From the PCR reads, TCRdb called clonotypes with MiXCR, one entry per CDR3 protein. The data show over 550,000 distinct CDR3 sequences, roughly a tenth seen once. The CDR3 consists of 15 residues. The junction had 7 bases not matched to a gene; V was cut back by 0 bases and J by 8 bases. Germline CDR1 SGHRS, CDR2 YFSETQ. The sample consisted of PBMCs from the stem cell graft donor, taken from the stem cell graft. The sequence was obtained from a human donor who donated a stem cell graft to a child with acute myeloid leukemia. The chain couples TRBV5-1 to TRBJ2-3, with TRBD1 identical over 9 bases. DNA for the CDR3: TGCGCCAGCAGCTTGGGTCGGACAGGGGTTGGTACGCAGTATTTT. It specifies CASSLGRTGVGTQYF.